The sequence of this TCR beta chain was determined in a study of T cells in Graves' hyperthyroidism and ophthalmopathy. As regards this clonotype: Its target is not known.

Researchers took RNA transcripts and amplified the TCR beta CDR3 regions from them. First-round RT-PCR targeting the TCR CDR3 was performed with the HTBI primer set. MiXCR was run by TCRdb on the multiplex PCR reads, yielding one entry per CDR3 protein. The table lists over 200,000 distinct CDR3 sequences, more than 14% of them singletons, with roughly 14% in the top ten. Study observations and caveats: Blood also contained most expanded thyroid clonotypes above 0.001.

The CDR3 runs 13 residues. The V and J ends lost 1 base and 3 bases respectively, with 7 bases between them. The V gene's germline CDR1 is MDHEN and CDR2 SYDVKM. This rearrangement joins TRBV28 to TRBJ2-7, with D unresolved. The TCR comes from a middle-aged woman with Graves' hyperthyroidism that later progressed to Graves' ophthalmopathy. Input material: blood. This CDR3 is CASSLYSFYEQYF. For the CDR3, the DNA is TGTGCCAGCAGTTTATACTCATTCTACGAGCAGTACTTC.